This entry lists 3 T cell receptor beta chains sequenced from one sample in a study of shared clonotypes between healthy human individuals. The assay was immunoSEQ multiplex PCR, and TCRdb's table has in-frame clones only and misses some. The data contain fewer than 550,000 clones, approximately 79% of them singletons. Specimen: PBMCs. These receptors originate from a woman between 35 and 50 years old in good health. Some clones in this sample may be carry-over from other donors' samples.

J is TRBJ1-2 and V is TRBV7-6; D unclear. V was cut by 2 bases and J by 7 bases, with 8 bases left in between. The CDR3 has 12 amino acids. The germline V gene has CDR1 SGHVS and CDR2 FNYEAQ. CDR3 nucleotide sequence: TGTGCCAGCAGCTTACAAGGTAGTGGCTACACCTTC. Amino acid sequence: CASSLQGSGYTF.

V is TRBV4-1 and J is TRBJ2-2, with a possible D match to TRBD1 (6 bases). Trimming took off 1 base at V and 2 bases at J, with 11 bases between the two ends. The germline CDR1 and CDR2 sequences are MGHRA and YSYEKL. This CDR3 region has 16 residues. The CDR3 nucleotides read TGCGCCAGCAGCCAAGTCTTCGGGACAAACACCGGGGAGCTGTTTTTT. Its translation is CASSQVFGTNTGELFF.

This clone has only one observation. A much bigger clone sits one base away, suggesting this may be a read error. The sample holds other DNA sequences that translate to the same CDR3. The CDR3 nucleotides are TGTGCCAGCAGCCAAGGGGGGCAGGGCTCAGATACGCAGTACTTT. It specifies CASSQGGQGSDTQYF. The rearrangement uses TRBV4-2 and TRBJ2-3; D may be TRBD1 (6 bases). Germline V gives CDR1 LGHNA, CDR2 YNFKEQ. The CDR3 covers 15 residues.